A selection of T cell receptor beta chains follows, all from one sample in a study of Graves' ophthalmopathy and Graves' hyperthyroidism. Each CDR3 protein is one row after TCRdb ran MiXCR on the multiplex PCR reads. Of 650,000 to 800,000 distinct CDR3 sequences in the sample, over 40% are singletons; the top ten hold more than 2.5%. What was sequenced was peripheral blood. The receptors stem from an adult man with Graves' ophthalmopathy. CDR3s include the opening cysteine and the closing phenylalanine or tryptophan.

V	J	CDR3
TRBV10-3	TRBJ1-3	CASTGMERPGNTIYF
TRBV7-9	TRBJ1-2	CASSFGQGFGYTF
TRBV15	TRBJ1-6	CATSSNKENSPLHF
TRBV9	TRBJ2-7	CASSATGTSYEQYF
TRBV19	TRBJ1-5	CASSLDHEGGEETQHF
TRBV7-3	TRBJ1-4	CASSTRGGKLFF
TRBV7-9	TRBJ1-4	CASSSRADEKLFF
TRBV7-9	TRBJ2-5	CASSLGPAETQYF
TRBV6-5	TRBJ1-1	CASSSVILEAFF
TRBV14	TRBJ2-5	CASSQTRGLGEPQETQYF
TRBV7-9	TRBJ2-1	CASSLTGRGGYNEQFF
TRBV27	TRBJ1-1	CASLGERRTEAFF
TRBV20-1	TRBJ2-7	CSVLGLSYEQYF
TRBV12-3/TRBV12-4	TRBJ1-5	CASNPTGANQPQHF
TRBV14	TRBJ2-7	CASRGGHEQYF
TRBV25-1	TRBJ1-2	CASSGGTGRGYTF
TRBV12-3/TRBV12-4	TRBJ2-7	CASSLDNTAYEQYF
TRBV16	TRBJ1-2	CASSSDRQNPYGYTF
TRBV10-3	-	CAISELGTNEQFF
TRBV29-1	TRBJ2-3	CSVPTWAGGSTDTQYF
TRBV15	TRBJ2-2	CATSAHRGGMGGELFF
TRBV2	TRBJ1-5	CASSDGDSNQPQHF
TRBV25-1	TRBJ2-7	CASSYGGEGRYEQYF
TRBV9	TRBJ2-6	CASSAGDRGRSGANVLTF
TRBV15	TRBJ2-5	CATSREGDYSLETQYF
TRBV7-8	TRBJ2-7	CASSLTGTGPAYEQYF
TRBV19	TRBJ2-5	CASKGRGRRAQETQYF
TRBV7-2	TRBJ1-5	CASSYAAGVGYEHF
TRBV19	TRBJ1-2	CASSRPGTGEDGYTF
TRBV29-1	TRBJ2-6	CSVAGTGAYVLTF
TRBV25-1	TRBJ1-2	CASSNLQGRYGYTF
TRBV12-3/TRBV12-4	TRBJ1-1	CASSWDRVSSEAFF
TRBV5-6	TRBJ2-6	CASRPPSAGGGANVLTF
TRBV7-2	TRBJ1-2	CASSLGLGGIYGYTF
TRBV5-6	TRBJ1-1	CASSPDKERGRRTEAFF
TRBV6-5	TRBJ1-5	CASSYSSRGSGGNQPQHF
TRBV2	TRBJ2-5	CASSPDTNQETQYF
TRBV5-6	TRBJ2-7	CASGRDRGTHEQYF
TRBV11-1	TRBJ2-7	CASNDPGTVYEQYF
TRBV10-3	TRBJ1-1	CAISAHRGNTEAFF
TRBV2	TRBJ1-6	CASSSGQGRSPLHF
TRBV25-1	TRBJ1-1	CASSKGQGQHGTEAFF
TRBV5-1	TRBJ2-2	CASSPASAAGELFF
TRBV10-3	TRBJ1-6	CAISEGTYNSPLHF
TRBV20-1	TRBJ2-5	CSAGVRGGHETQYF
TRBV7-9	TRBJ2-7	CVSSEGQAGPYEQYF